This T cell receptor (beta chain) was found in a study of shared clonotypes between healthy human individuals. This CDR3 spans 17 amino acids. Germline V CDR1 and CDR2: MGHRA, YSYEKL. The protocol was immunoSEQ multiplex PCR, while the TCRdb copy is restricted to in-frame clones and leaves out a portion. Here the sample spans hundreds of thousands of clones, roughly 96% being singletons. The naive CD8 population came from CD45RO-negative cells selected for CCR7, without terminally differentiated effector memory CD45RA+ cells. The rearrangement joins TRBV4-1 to TRBJ2-5, with 11 bases that match TRBD2. The tail of the sequence fits TRBJ2-7 better, so the J call may be wrong. This sequence was found in a woman under 40 in good health. The specimen sequenced was naive CD8+ T cells sorted from blood. The CDR3 loop reads CASSRQQTSGTSYEQYF. CDR3 nucleotide sequence: TGCGCCAGCAGTCGCCAACAGACTAGCGGGACATCCTACGAGCAGTACTTC.